These 25 T cell receptor beta chains share one sample of origin, sequenced in a study of blood T cell repertoires in COVID-19. Profiled with immunoSEQ multiplex PCR; TCRdb holds only in-frame clones, not every one. The table records 90,000 to 150,000 clones, approximately 90% of them present only once. Sequencing used peripheral blood. The receptors were sampled from a human donor in a cohort sampled during active COVID-19.

V is TRBV5-8 and J is TRBJ1-1; the D gene is possibly TRBD1 (5 bases). The germline gives CDR1 SGHTS, CDR2 YDEGEE. This CDR3 has 14 amino acids. The V and J ends lost 2 bases and 2 bases respectively, with 10 bases between them. The DNA of the CDR3 is TGTGCCAGCAGCTTTGGAGGGGCCAACACTGAAGCTTTCTTT. Translation gives CASSFGGANTEAFF.

The chain carries TRBV5-1 and TRBJ1-2; possibly TRBD1 for D (6 bases). Between the trimmed V and J ends, which lost 5 bases and 1 base, there was a span of 12 bases. The CDR3 length is 14 residues. In germline, CDR1 is SGHRS, CDR2 YFSETQ. The CDR3 protein is CASRDRTLNYGYTF. The CDR3 DNA follows: TGCGCCAGCAGAGACAGGACCCTTAACTATGGCTACACCTTC.

V and J are TRBV2 and TRBJ1-2, with no clear D. The V and J ends lost 2 bases and 8 bases respectively, with 9 bases between them. The CDR3 runs to 12 residues. Germline CDR1 is SNHLY and CDR2 is FYNNEI. CDR3 amino acids: CASSEQKNGYTF. The DNA for the CDR3 is TGTGCCAGCAGTGAACAGAAGAACGGCTACACCTTC. Together with reference TRBV2 and TRBJ1-2, the CDR3 gives the full variable domain: EPEVTQTPSHQVTQMGQEVILRCVPISNHLYFYWYRQILGQKVEFLVSFYNNEISEKSEIFDDQFSVERPDGSNFTLKIRSTKLEDSAMYFCASSEQKNGYTFGSGTRLTVV.

The V gene is TRBV3-1 (or the pseudogene TRBV3-2), the J gene TRBJ2-1; D is perhaps TRBD1 (8 bases). Per germline, CDR1 LGHDT and CDR2 YNNKEL (reference sequence). The CDR3 consists of 17 residues. Between the trimmed V and J ends, which lost 3 bases and 6 bases, there was a span of 21 bases. The CDR3 DNA is TGTGCCAGCAGCCACCACCCCACAGGGGGGGCCTCCAATGAGCAGTTCTTC. Translated, it gives CASSHHPTGGASNEQFF.

This chain uses TRBV27 with TRBJ1-5; D may be TRBD1 (5 bases). The germline V gene has CDR1 MNHEY and CDR2 SMNVEV (reference sequence). The CDR3 extends over 14 amino acids. Trimming removed 2 bases at V and 5 bases at J, with 10 bases between. The DNA of the CDR3 is TGTGCCAGCAGTTTAGCGCGGGGGGATCAGCCCCAGCATTTT. It yields the protein CASSLARGDQPQHF.

The chain links TRBV30 to TRBJ1-3; D gene unclear. The CDR3 length is 12 residues. Germline CDR1 reads GTSNPN; CDR2 reads SVGIG (reference sequence). V lost 5 bases, J lost 0 bases, and 5 bases lay in between. The DNA for the CDR3 is TGTGCCTGGTCCAGCTCTGGAAACACCATATATTTT. Its protein product is CAWSSSGNTIYF.

The rearrangement uses TRBV7-9 and TRBJ1-1; no reliable D call. V lost 3 bases and J lost 3, with 8 bases in between. The CDR3 is 13 amino acids. Germline V lookup: CDR1 SEHNR, CDR2 FQNEAQ (reference sequence). CDR3 sequence (DNA): TGTGCCAGCAGCTTGCGGGTAGACACTGAAGCTTTCTTT. It yields the protein CASSLRVDTEAFF.

The genes are TRBV2 and TRBJ1-1, with D tentatively TRBD1 (5 bases). The CDR3 loop spans 14 amino acids. Germline CDR1 reads SNHLY; CDR2 reads FYNNEI. Deletions cut 4 bases from V and 1 base from J, with 10 bases between. CDR3 sequence: CASSAAGENTEAFF. The CDR3 DNA reads as TGTGCCAGCAGTGCGGCGGGGGAGAACACTGAAGCTTTCTTT. Full variable domain (outside the CDR3, taken from reference TRBV2 and TRBJ1-1): EPEVTQTPSHQVTQMGQEVILRCVPISNHLYFYWYRQILGQKVEFLVSFYNNEISEKSEIFDDQFSVERPDGSNFTLKIRSTKLEDSAMYFCASSAAGENTEAFFGQGTRLTVV.

The genes are TRBV9 and TRBJ1-2; 8 nucleotides agree with TRBD1. Losses at the gene ends were 2 bases for V and 4 bases for J; bases not matched to a gene: 10. Germline V gives CDR1 SGDLS, CDR2 YYNGEE. The CDR3 has 16 amino acids. The CDR3 DNA is TGTGCCAGCAGCGTTCCGGGACAGGAGGCCAGCTATGGCTACACCTTC. As protein: CASSVPGQEASYGYTF.

The rearrangement links TRBV11-1 to TRBJ1-1, with unresolved D. Germline V gives CDR1 SGHAT, CDR2 FQDESV (reference sequence). The CDR3 length is 12 residues. V was shortened by 4 bases and J by 11 bases, with 14 bases between the two germline ends. The CDR3 is CASSSDPAGAFF. DNA of the CDR3: TGTGCCAGCAGCTCTGACCCGGCGGGGGCTTTCTTT.

The CDR3 DNA reads TGTGCCAGCACCTCCGACAGGGGAACTGAAGCTTTCTTT. Translated, it gives CASTSDRGTEAFF. The chain has TRBV27 and TRBJ1-1; 8 nucleotides match TRBD1. The CDR3 is 13 amino acids. Germline-derived CDR1 and CDR2 are MNHEY and SMNVEV (reference sequence). V lost 7 bases to trimming and J lost 5 bases; unmatched junction nucleotides: 6.

The chain joins TRBV28 to TRBJ1-1, with TRBD1 matching over 7 bases. The CDR3 spans 15 residues. After removal of 5 bases from V and 7 bases from J, the junction contained 13 bases not matched to a gene. CDR1 MDHEN and CDR2 SYDVKM come from the germline V gene. The CDR3 DNA is TGTGCCAGCAGTCCATCAATCGGACAGGCTAGTGAAGCTTTCTTT. This encodes CASSPSIGQASEAFF.

The J gene is TRBJ1-2, the V gene TRBV29-1; 8 nucleotides line up with TRBD1. Unmatched junction bases numbered 9, after V lost 5 bases and J lost 4 bases. The CDR3 runs to 14 residues. Germline V CDR1 and CDR2: SQVTM, ANQGSEA. CDR3 sequence: CSVRPGQASYGYTF. In nucleotides, the CDR3 is TGCAGCGTTCGTCCGGGACAGGCGAGCTATGGCTACACCTTC.

The chain has TRBV2 and TRBJ2-4, with 8 bases aligning to TRBD1. This CDR3 has 14 amino acids. Germline CDR1 and CDR2: SNHLY and FYNNEI. V was clipped by 1 base and J by 8 bases; unmatched bases: 4. Written as DNA, the CDR3 is TGTGCCAGCAGTGAAGGTACAGGGGGTCACATTCAGTACTTC. Its translation: CASSEGTGGHIQYF.

This clone has a single count. This sequence joins TRBV12-3 or TRBV12-4 and TRBJ2-7; D is uncertain. V lost 2 bases and J lost 6, with 8 bases in between. The CDR3 covers 12 residues. The chain's CDR3 is CASSLQAPEQYF. The CDR3 nucleotides are TGTGCCAGCAGTTTACAAGCTCCCGAGCAGTACTTC.

V is TRBV5-1 and J is TRBJ2-2, with D possibly being TRBD2 (5 bases). The V gene lost 4 bases and the J gene lost 3 bases, with 13 bases spanning the gap. This CDR3 contains 15 residues. CDR1 and CDR2 (germline): SGHRS, YFSETQ. CDR3 sequence reads: CASSPVPGDTGELFF. DNA for the CDR3: TGCGCCAGCAGCCCGGTCCCCGGGGACACCGGGGAGCTGTTTTTT.

The chain couples TRBV6-2 or TRBV6-3 to TRBJ1-2; TRBD1 matches at 8 bases. After removal of 4 bases from V and 4 bases from J, the junction contained 8 bases not matched to a gene. Germline V CDR1 and CDR2: MNHEY, SVGEGT. The CDR3 totals 15 residues. The CDR3 is CASSSGTGLFYGYTF. The DNA of the CDR3 is TGTGCCAGCAGTTCCGGGACAGGCCTCTTCTATGGCTACACCTTC.

The chain recombines TRBV15 with TRBJ2-5; D gene unclear. V shed 0 bases and J shed 5 bases, with 19 bases lying between them. CDR1 is LNHNV and CDR2 is YYDKDF in the germline V gene (reference sequence). The CDR3 extends over 17 amino acids. CDR3 region: CATSRDSAGFDRETQYF. The CDR3 bases are TGTGCCACCAGCAGAGATAGTGCAGGTTTTGATCGGGAGACCCAGTACTTC.

J is TRBJ1-3 and V is TRBV7-9; TRBD1 matches 9 bases. Germline CDR1 and CDR2: SEHNR and FQNEAQ (reference sequence). The CDR3 runs 15 residues. Losses at the gene ends were 5 bases for V and 3 bases for J; bases not matched to a gene: 5. The CDR3 reads CASSPPDRGGNTIYF. The CDR3 coding sequence is TGTGCCAGCAGCCCACCGGACAGGGGTGGAAACACCATATATTTT.

The chain combines TRBV7-3 with TRBJ1-1; 11 bases match TRBD1. V trimming: 5 bases; J trimming: 7 bases; junction bases outside the gene matches: 15. CDR1 and CDR2 from the germline V gene are SGHTA and FQGTGA. The CDR3 is 17 amino acids. DNA for the CDR3: TGTGCCAGCAGCGCCCGGGACAGGGGGAAGTTTGGTTTTGAAGCTTTCTTT. It specifies CASSARDRGKFGFEAFF.

This clone was counted only a few times. V gene TRBV7-9 combines with J gene TRBJ2-1, with 11 bases that match TRBD2. CDR1 is SEHNR, CDR2 FQNEAQ, per germline (reference sequence). The CDR3 runs to 16 residues. V dropped 1 base and J dropped 8; count of bases not matched to a gene: 7. The CDR3 sequence: CASSLGLAGPGDEQFF. The CDR3 DNA is TGTGCCAGCAGCTTAGGACTAGCGGGACCTGGGGATGAGCAGTTCTTC.

J is TRBJ2-1 and V is TRBV29-1; D unresolved. The germline gives CDR1 SQVTM, CDR2 ANQGSEA. This CDR3 contains 12 residues. The ends were cut back, 4 bases at V and 5 bases at J, with 9 bases in the middle. The CDR3 protein is CSVGRLNNEQFF. Here the CDR3 DNA reads TGCAGCGTTGGTCGACTGAACAATGAGCAGTTCTTC.

V is TRBV19 and J is TRBJ1-5, with D possibly being TRBD1 (6 bases). Trimming stripped 6 bases from V and 6 bases from J, with 12 bases between. The CDR3 sequence is 13 residues long. Germline CDR1 reads LNHDA; CDR2 reads SQIVND (reference sequence). In DNA form, the CDR3 reads TGTGCCAGTAGCGCCCAGGGGACTCAGCCCCAGCATTTT. Translating it yields CASSAQGTQPQHF.

The chain joins TRBV5-6 to TRBJ1-1, with D tentatively TRBD1 (6 bases). The CDR3 length is 15 residues. In germline, CDR1 is SGHDT, CDR2 YYEEEE. The V end lost 3 bases, the J end lost 1 base, and 13 bases lay between the germline ends. CDR3 amino acids: CASSSRRTANTEAFF. The DNA of the CDR3 is TGTGCCAGCAGCTCCCGGCGGACAGCGAACACTGAAGCTTTCTTT.

The J gene is TRBJ2-1, the V gene TRBV11-2; 8 positions match TRBD2. The trim removed 9 bases at V and 0 bases at J, leaving 4 bases unmatched. CDR3 length: 14 amino acids. Germline V gene lookup returns CDR1 SGHAT and CDR2 FQNNGV. CDR3 amino acids: CASSTSDSYNEQFF. In DNA form, the CDR3 reads TGTGCCAGTTCGACTAGCGACTCCTACAATGAGCAGTTCTTC.